Listed below are T cell receptor beta chains from one sample, sequenced in a study of Graves' ophthalmopathy and Graves' hyperthyroidism. One entry per CDR3 protein, called by TCRdb with MiXCR from the multiplex PCR reads. The sample includes approximately 210,000 distinct CDR3 sequences, roughly 21% of them seen just once. The sample consisted of peripheral blood. The receptors shown here come from a woman in her 50s with Graves' ophthalmopathy. The CDR3 runs from the conserved cysteine through the conserved F or W. A D gene is named only where the DNA matches it firmly. Some rows mark clone size as missing; the rest say once, few, many or name a class of expanded clone.

D,J,length,size,V,CDR3,DNA
-,TRBJ2-7,18,many,TRBV7-8,CASSPEGVWGDGSYEQYF,TGTGCCAGCAGCCCCGAAGGGGTTTGGGGCGATGGATCCTACGAGCAGTACTTC
TRBD2,TRBJ2-7,16,-,TRBV7-2,CASSSRLAGGPDEQYF,TGTGCCAGCAGTTCGCGACTAGCGGGAGGGCCCGACGAGCAGTACTTC
TRBD1,TRBJ1-2,15,many,TRBV27,CASSSRTGANYGYTF,TGTGCCAGCAGTTCCCGGACAGGGGCGAACTATGGCTACACCTTC
-,TRBJ2-2,14,many,TRBV7-2,CASSHGIRDGELFF,TGTGCCAGCAGCCACGGGATCAGGGACGGGGAGCTGTTTTTT
-,TRBJ1-1,13,-,TRBV10-3,CAIKVADYTEAFF,TGTGCCATCAAGGTGGCAGACTACACTGAAGCTTTCTTT
TRBD2,TRBJ2-2,16,-,TRBV30,CAWSQELAANTGELFF,TGTGCCTGGAGCCAAGAGCTAGCGGCGAACACCGGGGAGCTGTTTTTT
-,TRBJ1-2,14,many,TRBV9,CASSPLEINYGYTF,TGTGCCAGCAGCCCCCTCGAGATAAACTATGGCTACACCTTC
-,TRBJ2-2,15,many,TRBV6-2/TRBV6-3,CASSPSGAQAGELFF,TGTGCCAGCAGTCCATCAGGGGCCCAGGCCGGGGAGCTGTTTTTT
TRBD2,TRBJ2-5,12,many,TRBV29-1,CSVGSGGETQYF,TGCAGCGTTGGTTCGGGAGGAGAGACCCAGTACTTC
-,TRBJ2-2,12,many,TRBV20-1,CSAMRDTGELFF,TGCAGTGCCATGAGAGACACCGGGGAGCTGTTTTTT
-,TRBJ2-7,15,-,TRBV29-1,CSVEGRTEPEYEQYF,TGCAGCGTTGAAGGTCGGACAGAGCCCGAATACGAGCAGTACTTC
-,TRBJ1-5,13,many,TRBV12-3/TRBV12-4,CASSLRGNQPQHF,TGTGCCAGCAGTTTAAGGGGAAATCAGCCCCAGCATTTT
-,TRBJ2-2,13,many,TRBV6-1,CASKTRTSGELFF,TGTGCCAGCAAAACTCGGACGTCCGGGGAGCTGTTTTTT
-,TRBJ1-1,12,-,TRBV20-1,CSATGGETEAFF,TGCAGTGCCACGGGGGGAGAAACTGAAGCTTTCTTT
-,TRBJ1-2,10,many,TRBV29-1,CSVDSMAGAF,TGCAGCGTTGATTCGATGGCAGGGGCCTTC
TRBD1,TRBJ2-2,14,many,TRBV2,CALGGKTNTGELFF,TGTGCCCTAGGGGGCAAAACGAACACCGGGGAGCTGTTTTTT
-,TRBJ1-5,13,-,TRBV27,CASSLAYNQPQHF,TGTGCCAGCAGTTTGGCCTACAATCAGCCCCAGCATTTT
-,TRBJ2-5,14,many,TRBV6-5,CASRAGGLVETQYF,TGTGCCAGCAGGGCAGGGGGGCTCGTGGAGACCCAGTACTTC
-,TRBJ1-6,15,once,TRBV5-1,CASSPDGASGAPLHF,TGCGCCAGCAGCCCTGACGGGGCGTCCGGGGCACCCCTCCACTTT
-,TRBJ1-2,15,many,TRBV19,CASKSGTGWGYGYTF,TGTGCCAGCAAATCGGGTACAGGGTGGGGATATGGCTACACCTTC
-,TRBJ2-2,14,-,TRBV7-2,CASSWTINTGELFF,TGTGCCAGCAGCTGGACGATTAACACCGGGGAGCTGTTTTTT
-,TRBJ2-7,14,many,TRBV2,CASTHLVGVGEQYF,TGTGCCAGCACCCATCTGGTGGGGGTAGGCGAGCAGTACTTC
-,TRBJ2-7,16,many,TRBV6-2/TRBV6-3,CASSYSRQLSSYEQYF,TGTGCCAGCAGTTACTCCCGCCAGCTGAGCTCCTACGAGCAGTACTTC
-,TRBJ2-1,16,few,TRBV7-2,CASSSSIGRSYNEQFF,TGTGCCAGCAGCTCGTCGATCGGCCGTTCTTACAATGAGCAGTTCTTC
-,TRBJ1-1,13,many,TRBV7-2,CASSPGRATEAFF,TGTGCCAGCAGCCCCGGCAGGGCCACTGAAGCTTTCTTT
TRBD1,TRBJ1-2,11,-,TRBV29-1,CSEGGGNGYNF,TGCAGCGAAGGGGGCGGGAATGGCTACAACTTC